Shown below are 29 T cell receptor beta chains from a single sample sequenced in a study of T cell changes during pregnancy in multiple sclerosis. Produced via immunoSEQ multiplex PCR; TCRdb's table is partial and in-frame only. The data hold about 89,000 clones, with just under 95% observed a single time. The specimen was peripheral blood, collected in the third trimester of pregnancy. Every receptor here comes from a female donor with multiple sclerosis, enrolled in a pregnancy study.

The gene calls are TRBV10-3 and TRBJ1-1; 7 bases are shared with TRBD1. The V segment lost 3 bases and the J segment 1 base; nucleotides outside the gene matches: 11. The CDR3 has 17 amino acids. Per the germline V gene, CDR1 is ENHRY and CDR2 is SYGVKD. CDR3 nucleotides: TGTGCCATCAGTGACTCTTTAGGGGGCCGGGGGAACACTGAAGCTTTCTTT. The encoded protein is CAISDSLGGRGNTEAFF.

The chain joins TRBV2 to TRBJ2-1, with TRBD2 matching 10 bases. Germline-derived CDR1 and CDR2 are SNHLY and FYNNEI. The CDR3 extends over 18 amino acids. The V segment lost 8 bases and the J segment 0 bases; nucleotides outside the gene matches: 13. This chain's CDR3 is CASGPRLAGPGSYNEQFF. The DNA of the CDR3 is TGTGCCAGCGGGCCCCGACTAGCGGGTCCTGGCTCCTACAATGAGCAGTTCTTC.

The CDR3 region has the DNA TGCGCCAGCAGCCAGGGACAGGGGGTCTCTGGAAACACCATATATTTT. Its translation: CASSQGQGVSGNTIYF. The genes are TRBV5-1 and TRBJ1-3; 11 bases map to TRBD1. Germline CDR1 reads SGHRS; CDR2 reads YFSETQ. This CDR3 spans 16 amino acids. J lost 0 bases, V lost 4 bases, and 3 bases had no gene match.

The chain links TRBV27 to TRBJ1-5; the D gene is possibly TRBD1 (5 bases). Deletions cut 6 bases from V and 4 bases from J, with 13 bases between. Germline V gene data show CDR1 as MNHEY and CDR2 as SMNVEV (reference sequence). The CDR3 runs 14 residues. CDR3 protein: CASRGLMENQPQHF. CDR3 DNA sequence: TGTGCCAGCAGGGGGCTAATGGAAAATCAGCCCCAGCATTTT.

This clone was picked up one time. CDR3 DNA sequence: TGTGCCAGCAGCCTCGACAGGTCGAGGGAAAAACTGTTTTTT. This translates into CASSLDRSREKLFF. The chain links TRBV7-9 to TRBJ1-4; D might be TRBD1 (6 bases). Germline CDR1 is SEHNR and CDR2 is FQNEAQ (reference sequence). The CDR3 consists of 14 residues. V lost 5 bases to trimming and J lost 8 bases, with 15 bases between them.

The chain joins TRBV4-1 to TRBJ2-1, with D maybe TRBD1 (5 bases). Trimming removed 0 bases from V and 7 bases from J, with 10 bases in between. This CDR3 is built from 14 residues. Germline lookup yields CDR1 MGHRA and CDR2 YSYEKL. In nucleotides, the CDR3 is TGCGCCAGCAGCCAAGAGGACCCAGGGAATGAGCAGTTCTTC. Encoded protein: CASSQEDPGNEQFF.

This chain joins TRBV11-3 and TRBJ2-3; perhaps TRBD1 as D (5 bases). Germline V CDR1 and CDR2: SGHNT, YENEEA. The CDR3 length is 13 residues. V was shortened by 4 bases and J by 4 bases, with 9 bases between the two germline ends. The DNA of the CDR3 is TGTGCCAGCAGCTCCGGACACTCAGATACGCAGTATTTT. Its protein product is CASSSGHSDTQYF.

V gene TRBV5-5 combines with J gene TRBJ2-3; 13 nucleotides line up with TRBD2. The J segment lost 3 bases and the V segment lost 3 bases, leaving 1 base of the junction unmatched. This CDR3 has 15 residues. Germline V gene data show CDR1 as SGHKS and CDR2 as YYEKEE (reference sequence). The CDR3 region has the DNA TGTGCCAGCAGCTGGGGACTAGCGGGAACAGATACGCAGTATTTT. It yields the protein CASSWGLAGTDTQYF.

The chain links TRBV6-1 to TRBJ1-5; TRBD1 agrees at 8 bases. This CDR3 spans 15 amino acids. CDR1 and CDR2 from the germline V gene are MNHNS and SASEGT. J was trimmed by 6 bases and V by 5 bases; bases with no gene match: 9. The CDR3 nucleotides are TGTGCCAGCAGTCCTGACAGGGGAGGGAGTCAGCCCCAGCATTTT. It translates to CASSPDRGGSQPQHF.

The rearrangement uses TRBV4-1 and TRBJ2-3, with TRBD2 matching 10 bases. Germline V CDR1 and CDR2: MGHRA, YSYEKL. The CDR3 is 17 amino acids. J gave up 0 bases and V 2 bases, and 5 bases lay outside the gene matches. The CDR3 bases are TGCGCCAGCAGCCAAACGACTAGCGGGTATAGCACAGATACGCAGTATTTT. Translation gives CASSQTTSGYSTDTQYF.

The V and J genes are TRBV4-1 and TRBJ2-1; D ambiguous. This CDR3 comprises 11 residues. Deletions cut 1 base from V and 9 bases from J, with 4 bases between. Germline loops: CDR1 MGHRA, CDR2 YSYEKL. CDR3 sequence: CASSQGGEQFF. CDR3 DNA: TGCGCCAGCAGCCAAGGCGGTGAGCAGTTCTTC.

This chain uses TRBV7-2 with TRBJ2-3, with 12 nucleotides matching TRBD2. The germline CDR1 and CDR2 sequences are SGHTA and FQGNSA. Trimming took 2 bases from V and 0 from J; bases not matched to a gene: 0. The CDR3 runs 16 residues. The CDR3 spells CASSLLAGGSTDTQYF. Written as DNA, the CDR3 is TGTGCCAGCAGCTTACTAGCGGGGGGGAGCACAGATACGCAGTATTTT.

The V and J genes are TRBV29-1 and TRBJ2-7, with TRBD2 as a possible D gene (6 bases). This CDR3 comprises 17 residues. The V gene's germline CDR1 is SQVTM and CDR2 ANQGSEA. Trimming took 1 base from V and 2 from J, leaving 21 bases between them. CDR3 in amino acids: CSVEVAEGRSRAYEQYF. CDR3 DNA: TGCAGCGTTGAAGTTGCGGAGGGGCGCAGTAGGGCCTACGAGCAGTACTTC.

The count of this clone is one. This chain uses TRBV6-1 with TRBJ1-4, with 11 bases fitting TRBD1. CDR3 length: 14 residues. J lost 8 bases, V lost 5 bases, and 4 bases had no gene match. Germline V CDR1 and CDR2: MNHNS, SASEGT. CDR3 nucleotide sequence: TGTGCCAGCAGTAGGACAGGGGGCTTGGAAAAACTGTTTTTT. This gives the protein CASSRTGGLEKLFF.

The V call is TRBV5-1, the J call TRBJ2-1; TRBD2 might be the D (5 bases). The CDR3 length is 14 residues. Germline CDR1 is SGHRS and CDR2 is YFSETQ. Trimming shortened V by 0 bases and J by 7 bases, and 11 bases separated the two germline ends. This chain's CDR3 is CASSLGGRGNEQFF. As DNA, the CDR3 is TGCGCCAGCAGCTTGGGAGGGAGAGGGAATGAGCAGTTCTTC.

The CDR3 region is CAWIRGAGGYGYTF. Here the CDR3 DNA reads TGTGCCTGGATTCGGGGGGCGGGGGGCTATGGCTACACCTTC. J is TRBJ1-2 and V is TRBV30; D possibly corresponds to TRBD1 (6 bases). The CDR3 has 14 amino acids. Per germline, CDR1 GTSNPN and CDR2 SVGIG (reference sequence). V lost 4 bases and J lost 4, with 16 bases in between. Variable domain in full (rest from reference TRBV30 and TRBJ1-2): SQTIHQWPATLVQPVGSPLSLECTVEGTSNPNLYWYRQAAGRGLQLLFYSVGIGQISSEVPQNLSASRPQDRQFILSSKKLLLSDSGFYLCAWIRGAGGYGYTFGSGTRLTVV.

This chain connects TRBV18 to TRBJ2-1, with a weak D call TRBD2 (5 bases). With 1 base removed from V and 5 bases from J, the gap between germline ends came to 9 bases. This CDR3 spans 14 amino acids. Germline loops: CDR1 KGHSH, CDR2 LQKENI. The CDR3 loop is CASSPLTRNNEQFF. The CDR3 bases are TGTGCCAGCTCACCACTCACTAGGAACAATGAGCAGTTCTTC. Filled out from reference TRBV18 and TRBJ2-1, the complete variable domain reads NAGVMQNPRHLVRRRGQEARLRCSPMKGHSHVYWYRQLPEEGLKFMVYLQKENIIDESGMPKERFSAEFPKEGPSILRIQQVVRGDSAAYFCASSPLTRNNEQFFGPGTRLTVL.

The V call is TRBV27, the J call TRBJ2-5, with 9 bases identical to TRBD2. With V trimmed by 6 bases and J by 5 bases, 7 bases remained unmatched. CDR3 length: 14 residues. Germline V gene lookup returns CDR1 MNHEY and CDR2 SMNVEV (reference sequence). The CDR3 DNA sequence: TGTGCCAGCAGCAAGGGACTAGCAGGGGAGACCCAGTACTTC. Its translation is CASSKGLAGETQYF.

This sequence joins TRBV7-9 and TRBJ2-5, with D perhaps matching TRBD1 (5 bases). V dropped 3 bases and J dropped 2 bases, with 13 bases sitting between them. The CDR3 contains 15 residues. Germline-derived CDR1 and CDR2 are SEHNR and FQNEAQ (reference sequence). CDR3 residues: CASSFPRQGQETQYF. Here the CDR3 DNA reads TGTGCCAGCAGCTTCCCCCGGCAGGGACAAGAGACCCAGTACTTC.

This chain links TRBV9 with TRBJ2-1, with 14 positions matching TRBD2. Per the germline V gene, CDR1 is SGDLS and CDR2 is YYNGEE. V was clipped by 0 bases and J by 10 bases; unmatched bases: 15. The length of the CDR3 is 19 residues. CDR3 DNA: TGTGCCAGCAGCGTAGGGGCCCCAACCCTGGGACTAGCGGGAGACGAGCAGTTCTTC. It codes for CASSVGAPTLGLAGDEQFF.

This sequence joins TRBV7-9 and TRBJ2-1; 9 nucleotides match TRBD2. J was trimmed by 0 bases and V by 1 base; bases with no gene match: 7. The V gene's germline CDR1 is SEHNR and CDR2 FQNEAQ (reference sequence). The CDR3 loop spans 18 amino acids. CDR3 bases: TGTGCCAGCAGCTTAGTATTAGCGGGAGTCAGCTCCTACAATGAGCAGTTCTTC. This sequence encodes CASSLVLAGVSSYNEQFF.

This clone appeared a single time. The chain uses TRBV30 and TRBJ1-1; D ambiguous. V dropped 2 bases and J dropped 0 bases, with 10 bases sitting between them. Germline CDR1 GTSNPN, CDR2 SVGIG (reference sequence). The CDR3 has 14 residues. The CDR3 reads CAWSRESMNTEAFF. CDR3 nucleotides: TGTGCCTGGAGTAGGGAGAGCATGAACACTGAAGCTTTCTTT.

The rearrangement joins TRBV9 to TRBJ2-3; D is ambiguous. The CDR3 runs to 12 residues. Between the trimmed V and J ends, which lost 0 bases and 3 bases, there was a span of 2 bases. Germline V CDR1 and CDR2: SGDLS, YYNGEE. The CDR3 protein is CASSVVTDTQYF. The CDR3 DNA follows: TGTGCCAGCAGCGTAGTAACAGATACGCAGTATTTT.

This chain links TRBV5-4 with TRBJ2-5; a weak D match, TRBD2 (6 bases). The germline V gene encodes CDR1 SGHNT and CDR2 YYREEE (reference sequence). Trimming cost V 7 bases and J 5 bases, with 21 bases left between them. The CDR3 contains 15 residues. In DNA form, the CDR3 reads TGTGCCAGCGGGTGGGAGGCCACGGTCCCGGAGACCCAGTACTTC. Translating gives CASGWEATVPETQYF.

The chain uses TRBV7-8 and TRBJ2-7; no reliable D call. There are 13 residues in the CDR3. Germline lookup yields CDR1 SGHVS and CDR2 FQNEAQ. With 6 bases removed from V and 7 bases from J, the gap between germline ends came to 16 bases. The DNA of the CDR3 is TGTGCCAGCAGTCGAGAACAGTATGGGGAGCAGTACTTC. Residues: CASSREQYGEQYF.

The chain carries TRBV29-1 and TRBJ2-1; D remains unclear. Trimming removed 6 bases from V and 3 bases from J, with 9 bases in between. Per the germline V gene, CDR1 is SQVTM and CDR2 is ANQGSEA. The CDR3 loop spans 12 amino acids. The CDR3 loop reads CSVETYYNEQFF. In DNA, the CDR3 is TGCAGCGTAGAGACTTACTACAATGAGCAGTTCTTC.

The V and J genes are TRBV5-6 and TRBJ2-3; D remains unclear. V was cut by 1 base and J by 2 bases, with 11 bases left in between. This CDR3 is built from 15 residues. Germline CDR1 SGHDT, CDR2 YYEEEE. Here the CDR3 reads CASSLRSAFTDTQYF. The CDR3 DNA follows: TGTGCCAGCAGCTTGAGGAGCGCGTTCACAGATACGCAGTATTTT.

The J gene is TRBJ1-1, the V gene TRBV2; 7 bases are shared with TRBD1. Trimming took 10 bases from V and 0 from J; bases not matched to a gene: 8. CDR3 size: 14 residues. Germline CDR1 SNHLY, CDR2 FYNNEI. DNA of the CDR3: TGTGCCACCATTTCCAGGGGGGTGAACACTGAAGCTTTCTTT. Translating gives CATISRGVNTEAFF. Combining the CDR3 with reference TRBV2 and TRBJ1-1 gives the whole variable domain EPEVTQTPSHQVTQMGQEVILRCVPISNHLYFYWYRQILGQKVEFLVSFYNNEISEKSEIFDDQFSVERPDGSNFTLKIRSTKLEDSAMYFCATISRGVNTEAFFGQGTRLTVV.

The chain's CDR3 is CASSLGTSGAYEQYF. DNA for the CDR3: TGTGCCAGCAGCCTCGGGACTAGCGGGGCCTACGAGCAGTACTTC. V and J are TRBV5-6 and TRBJ2-7, with 13 bases fitting TRBD2. Losses at the gene ends were 4 bases for V and 2 bases for J; bases not matched to a gene: 3. The CDR3 extends over 15 amino acids. CDR1 SGHDT and CDR2 YYEEEE come from the germline V gene. Together with reference TRBV5-6 and TRBJ2-7, the CDR3 gives the full variable domain: DAGVTQSPTHLIKTRGQQVTLRCSPKSGHDTVSWYQQALGQGPQFIFQYYEEEERQRGNFPDRFSGHQFPNYSSELNVNALLLGDSALYLCASSLGTSGAYEQYFGPGTRLTVT.